This entry describes one TCR beta chain. This clone was counted a few times. What antigen it recognizes has not been identified. The input lacks base qualities; no much larger clone sits a single base away. Using the deep immunoSEQ assay, multiplex PCR amplified TCR CDR3 regions from genomic DNA. Extracted genomic DNA from each cell subset was spread evenly across all wells of several immunoSEQ 96-well plates, with each plate serving as a replicate. For unsorted PBMC, approximately 290 ng genomic DNA, equal to tens of thousands of T cell genomes, was loaded into each replicate PCR. Ten immunoSEQ deep assay plates were used to sequence the unsorted PBMC genomic DNA. The purified libraries were quantified using a Qubit 3.0 fluorometer, sized with a Bioanalyzer 2100, and then quantified again using the KAPA Library Quantification kit. Each immunoSEQ 96-well plate was sequenced on its own single-read 150-cycle Illumina NextSeq 550 flow cell. Processing in the source paper ran as follows. Because the immunoSEQ output included only junctional sequences and no quality scores, the filtering could not be the same as the filtering used for full-length reads. Sequences were annotated with PyIR, a Python wrapper for IgBLAST v1.9, using IMGT germline references to assign V/J genes and CDR3. Reads were filtered out if the reads had weak V/J assignments (E-value above 1e-6), no CDR3, stop codons, out-of-frame junctions, or ambiguous translated residues. V3J clonotypes were defined as sequences sharing the same inferred V gene, J gene, and CDR3 amino acid sequence. To compute the percentage overlap between repertoires, the number of shared unique clonotypes was divided by the size of the smaller repertoire. RTK rarefaction, the Chao1 estimator, and Recon v2.1 estimates of unobserved clonotypes were used to assess repertoire richness. Imported from immuneACCESS, the table was reduced by TCRdb to in-frame sequences with V and J called. These copies leave out some clones; in studies compared against another copy, an unresolved V gene accounts for under half, and the cause of the remainder is not known. V and J calls and clone size follow that table, whereas D and trimming were derived from the DNA. This sample lists fewer than 650,000 clones; around three quarters were detected once. More than 10% of the sample is held by the ten biggest clonotypes.

From the cysteine through the phenylalanine, the CDR3 covers 15 amino acids. Only CDR3 DNA is held: 45 bases, read in frame from base 1. The germline V gene provides CDR1 SGHTA and CDR2 FQGTGA. The junction carries 16 bases between V and J, which are trimmed by 5 bases and 4 bases respectively. This sample stems from a study of shared clonotypes between healthy human individuals (dated by TCRdb to the early 2020s). At the level of the whole study: A few men and two women, aged 18 to 49 years, made up the cohort. To estimate repertoire size and how much clonotype sharing occurs between individuals, the study deeply sequenced the blood TCR repertoires of five healthy adults. To increase sequencing depth and limit assay-specific biases, TCR repertoire library preparation and sequencing were carried out by different laboratories using diverse techniques. Leukapheresis yielded between about 0.85 and 10 billion PBMCs per donor. The paper as a whole reports these results and caveats: Based on pairwise subsampling, the degree of clonotype sharing among donors was expected to be affected by sequencing depth. The genetic and exposure-history diversity represented was limited by the small number of donors. Only blood was sampled, and tissue TCR repertoires likely differ from those in blood.

The donors were healthy, HIV-negative adults with no recently reported acute infections or vaccinations. Only Caucasian adults living in Nashville, Tennessee, USA were represented among the donors. In the unsorted samples, tens of millions of PBMCs were counted, and genomic DNA was extracted using the QIAamp DNA Blood Mini kit. After blood collection by leukapheresis, PBMCs were isolated using Ficoll-Histopaque density gradient centrifugation and then cryopreserved in the vapor phase of liquid nitrogen. The chain joins TRBV7-3 to TRBJ2-3; the best D guess is TRBD1, with 6 bases matching. The sample comprised PBMCs. The origin of this receptor is a woman in her forties in good health. Some clones in this sample may be carry-over from other donors' samples. The nucleotides read TGTGCCAGCAGCAAGGACAGTGGCGGGCCAGATACGCAGTATTTT. This translates into CASSKDSGGPDTQYF. With all but the CDR3 taken from the reference TRBV7-3 and TRBJ2-3 genes, the full variable domain is: GAGVSQTPSNKVTEKGKYVELRCDPISGHTALYWYRQSLGQGPEFLIYFQGTGAADDSGLPNDRFFAVRPEGSVSTLKIQRTERGDSAVYLCASSKDSGGPDTQYFGPGTRLTVL.